A selection of T cell receptor beta chains follows, all from one sample in a study of T cell changes during pregnancy in multiple sclerosis. Libraries were prepared by immunoSEQ multiplex PCR; TCRdb keeps only in-frame clonotypes and omits some of them. The sample carries 60,000 to 85,000 clones, around 94% recorded once. Sequencing used peripheral blood, obtained in the third trimester of pregnancy. These receptors came from a female donor with multiple sclerosis, enrolled in a pregnancy study. The CDR3 runs from the conserved cysteine through the conserved F or W. D genes are given only for firm matches. The size of a clone is reported for some rows only, either as once, few or many, or as a class for expanded clones.

D	size	length	J	V	CDR3	DNA
TRBD1	NA	15	TRBJ1-1	TRBV5-1	CASSLEAGGQKLAFF	TGCGCCAGCAGCTTGGAGGCAGGGGGCCAGAAGTTAGCTTTCTTT
NA	NA	10	TRBJ1-2	TRBV29-1	CSVSTASLTF	TGCAGCGTCTCGACAGCCTCCCTGACCTTC
NA	NA	12	TRBJ1-1	TRBV7-9	CASSARDTEAFF	TGTGCCAGCAGCGCCCGGGACACTGAAGCTTTCTTT
NA	NA	15	TRBJ2-1	TRBV6-1	CASRDRDTWINEQFF	TGTGCCAGCAGGGACCGGGACACTTGGATCAATGAGCAGTTCTTC
NA	NA	15	TRBJ2-7	TRBV6-5	CASSSALLVSYEQYF	TGTGCCAGCAGTTCTGCGCTTTTAGTGAGCTACGAGCAGTACTTC
TRBD1	NA	15	TRBJ1-2	TRBV7-6	CASSSQGSSNYGYTF	TGTGCCAGCAGCTCACAGGGGTCCTCTAACTATGGCTACACCTTC
NA	NA	14	TRBJ2-3	TRBV6-5	CASNWGRETDTQYF	TGTGCCAGCAATTGGGGGCGAGAGACAGATACGCAGTATTTT
TRBD1	NA	12	TRBJ1-2	TRBV6-5	CASSTQGGGYTF	TGTGCCAGCAGTACACAGGGGGGAGGCTACACCTTC
TRBD1	NA	13	TRBJ1-2	TRBV6-5	CASSYSTGGGYTF	TGTGCCAGCAGTTACTCGACAGGGGGCGGCTACACCTTC
NA	once	17	TRBJ2-7	TRBV11-2	CASSCPNYPGQNYEQYF	TGTGCCAGCAGCTGCCCGAACTACCCGGGACAAAACTACGAGCAGTACTTC
NA	NA	13	TRBJ1-2	TRBV27	CASSFRGNYGYTF	TGTGCCAGCAGTTTTCGGGGGAACTATGGCTACACCTTC
TRBD1	NA	13	TRBJ1-5	TRBV30	CAGGTGGNQPQHF	TGTGCAGGTGGGACAGGCGGAAATCAGCCCCAGCATTTT
NA	NA	13	TRBJ1-1	TRBV29-1	CSVKTPGNTEAFF	TGCAGCGTGAAAACCCCCGGGAACACTGAAGCTTTCTTT
NA	NA	13	TRBJ1-3	TRBV29-1	CSVERSSGNTIYF	TGCAGCGTTGAACGGAGCTCTGGAAACACCATATATTTT
TRBD1	NA	15	TRBJ1-2	TRBV18	CASSPVRDSRYGYTF	TGTGCCAGCTCACCAGTCCGGGACAGTCGCTATGGCTACACCTTC
TRBD2	NA	15	TRBJ2-3	TRBV7-9	CASSFSGGRSDTQYF	TGTGCCAGCAGCTTTAGCGGGGGCCGATCAGATACGCAGTATTTT
TRBD1	NA	15	TRBJ1-5	TRBV19	CASSIIDRDVQPQHF	TGTGCCAGTAGTATTATTGACAGGGATGTTCAGCCCCAGCATTTT
TRBD2	NA	18	TRBJ2-3	TRBV25-1	CASSEYSGGTRRTDTQYF	TGTGCCAGCAGTGAGTACAGCGGGGGGACCCGGCGCACAGATACGCAGTATTTT
NA	NA	11	TRBJ1-2	TRBV20-1	CSANRERGYTF	TGCAGTGCCAACAGGGAGCGCGGCTACACCTTC
TRBD2	NA	17	TRBJ2-5	TRBV7-9	CASSHERRPSGQETQYF	TGTGCCAGCAGCCACGAACGTAGGCCTAGCGGACAAGAGACCCAGTACTTC
NA	NA	13	TRBJ1-2	TRBV7-8	CASSRTEPYGYTF	TGTGCCAGCAGCAGGACAGAGCCCTATGGCTACACCTTC
NA	NA	16	TRBJ1-2	TRBV30	CAWSTITGRVDYGYTF	TGTGCCTGGAGTACTATCACAGGGAGGGTAGACTATGGCTACACCTTC
TRBD1	NA	13	TRBJ2-2	TRBV7-2	CASVRTGIGELFF	TGTGCCAGCGTTCGGACAGGGATCGGGGAGCTGTTTTTT
TRBD1	NA	14	TRBJ1-1	TRBV10-3	CAISGQGRNTEAFF	TGTGCCATCAGTGGACAGGGTAGGAACACTGAAGCTTTCTTT
NA	NA	15	TRBJ1-3	TRBV7-8	CASSLVAGAGNTIYF	TGTGCCAGCAGCTTAGTCGCAGGGGCTGGAAACACCATATATTTT
NA	NA	13	TRBJ1-5	TRBV30	CAWSAGSNQPQHF	TGTGCCTGGAGTGCCGGGAGCAATCAGCCCCAGCATTTT
TRBD1	once	14	TRBJ1-5	TRBV19	CASTTDRAGQPQHF	TGTGCCAGTACTACGGACAGGGCCGGTCAGCCCCAGCATTTT
TRBD2	NA	14	TRBJ2-1	TRBV19	CASSLSGLASEQFF	TGTGCCAGTAGTCTCTCGGGACTAGCGTCTGAGCAGTTCTTC